This T cell receptor (beta chain) came from a study of regulatory T cells in long-lasting Graves disease (dated by TCRdb to about 2021). Study-level background: Antithyroid drugs had been taken for less than 3 months by newly diagnosed Graves' disease patients. Persistent Graves' disease patients were compared with newly diagnosed Graves' disease patients by peripheral blood TCR sequencing and RNA sequencing. The study was registered as a clinical trial and conducted in China. A total of roughly 35 samples were covered by TCR sequencing, comprising around 13 persistent and around 20 newly diagnosed Graves' disease patients.

Libraries came from multiplex PCR. This sample was sequenced with an Illumina HiSeq 4000. CDR3 regions were amplified by Arm-PCR with iRepertoire HTBI primers to construct TCR beta libraries. Gel purification was performed on PCR products prior to sequencing. The study's own analysis went as follows. Gene usage analysis of CDR3 amino acid clonotypes used the roughly 60 TRBV and about 15 TRBJ segments found across samples. COPE and FqMerger were used to merge filtered high-quality paired reads into contigs. BLAST was used to align contigs to IMGT TRBV, TRBD and TRBJ reference genes, and CDR3 was defined according to IMGT. Clonotypes above 0.1% frequency were classified as highly expanded clones. Shannon entropy was used to measure repertoire diversity, and the Gini coefficient was used to measure V-J evenness. A clonotype was considered public if more than one individual shared it. TCRdb trimmed public reads at Q25 via fastp, called clones via MiXCR and kept in-frame beta chains. Identical CDR3 proteins give one entry, which carries the most common genes and DNA. TCRdb, rather than the study authors, made the V and J calls. This sample gives roughly 410,000 distinct CDR3 sequences in total; 15% of them show up just once. In total, the top ten clones hold about 8.3% of the sample.

Summary of the overall study and its limitations: Sequencing and analysis were limited to the TCR beta chain. Peripheral blood alone was examined, since thyroid tissue, which constituted the primary lesion, could not be accessed. A larger number of public clonotypes was shared among persistent patients (about 2,700) than among newly diagnosed patients (around 970). The authors acknowledged the small sample size as a limitation that may reduce accuracy. Compared with newly diagnosed patients, persistent Graves' disease patients had lower TCR Shannon entropy and fewer highly expanded clones, which suggests clonal expansion. Persistent disease showed preferential use of TRBV28, TRBJ1-2 and TRBJ2-5, whereas newly diagnosed disease favored TRBV20-1 and TRBJ2-1.

The table lists this clonotype with many counts. Its antigen has not been determined. No clone much larger than this one lies a single base away; base qualities are absent. The time point label, as the study defines it: newly diagnosed GD, antithyroid drugs for less than 3 months. For both TCR sequencing and RNA sequencing, RNA was extracted from PBMCs using TRIzol. The diagnosis of Graves' disease was made according to American Thyroid Association guidelines. Recruitment of patients was carried out at an endocrinology department in Xi'an, China. From each patient, 8 to 10 milliliters of peripheral blood was collected into an EDTA anticoagulant tube. Ficoll Paque Plus density gradient separation was used to isolate PBMCs, and no further T cell sorting was done. RNA quality was checked with an Agilent 2100 Bioanalyzer and agarose gel, and concentration with a NanoDrop 2000. For this chain, trimming is 4 bases at the V end and 3 bases at the J end, and the number of junction bases without a gene match is 9. CDR1 and CDR2, per the germline V gene, are SGHDT and YYEEEE. From the cysteine through the phenylalanine, the CDR3 covers 15 amino acids. The retained sequence is limited to the CDR3, 45 bases, with the frame set at the first base.

These same data were also listed under a study on T cells in Graves' hyperthyroidism and ophthalmopathy. In that second paper, the authors write: Stable Graves' hyperthyroidism was defined as the absence of progression to ophthalmopathy over 18 months of follow-up. Hyperthyroidism patients were newly diagnosed, with disease duration under 2 months, and aged 18 to 65 years. The study excluded patients with uncontrolled infections, other autoimmune diseases, pregnancy or lactation. Diagnoses were established on the basis of clinical symptoms, serum thyroxine and TRAb, thyroid ultrasound, and orbital computed tomography. The TCR CDR3 was subjected to a first round of RT-PCR using the HTBI primer set and the Qiagen OneStep RT-PCR kit. Most expanded thyroid clonotypes (frequency above 0.001) were also detected in blood, a finding suggesting that blood repertoires may reflect thyroid immune responses. A model built on a 13 V-J signature distinguished ophthalmopathy from stable hyperthyroidism, reaching approximately 89% sensitivity and around 81% specificity in cross-validation and 80%/75% in testing. In validation, the model predicted progression to ophthalmopathy with about 71% sensitivity and about 73% specificity, a median of around 6.6 months before onset. To identify distinguishing TCR V-J signatures, a discovery cohort of roughly 100 patients was used, comprising some 45 with Graves' ophthalmopathy and about 59 with stable Graves' hyperthyroidism. Prospective prediction of ophthalmopathy was tested in an independent validation cohort of 18 to 20 hyperthyroidism patients and approximately 17 patients who later progressed to ophthalmopathy. The approximately 98 discovery patients were randomly divided into training and test sets at a 7:3 ratio. In addition, the study compared T-cell repertoires in thyroid tissue and in blood from a handful of Graves' hyperthyroidism patients. Following sampling, methimazole starting at 30 mg daily was given to hyperthyroidism patients, and high-dose intravenous methylprednisolone was given to ophthalmopathy patients. Libraries were constructed in a second round of multiplex PCR, after which size selection and purification were carried out. Libraries were sequenced paired-end with 100 bp reads on an Illumina HiSeq2000. SOAPnuke was used to process the raw data, with reads discarded if the reads contained adapters or uncalled bases, had a mean Phred below 15, or lacked an exact constant-primer or identifier match. High-quality paired reads were merged with COPE v1.2.5, and unique nucleotide sequences were defined as clonotypes. Clonotypes were aligned to IMGT TRBV, TRBD and TRBJ reference segments using MiTCR v1.1. Analysis was restricted to V-J combinations with a frequency above 0.0001, which covered about 99% of repertoires. The TCS score was defined as F50 (clonal expansion) divided by E x V (chaos), with BLOSUM62-based TCRdist calculated between CDR3 peptides within each V-J. Welch's t-statistics and random forest reduced 500 to 650 V-J features to roughly 13, which were used in a naive Bayes classifier (R e1071). Sample size was not statistically predetermined, and investigators were not blinded to group allocation. The paper reports TCR Vbeta CDR3 sequencing of some 140 peripheral blood samples: 43 ophthalmopathy, fewer than 85 hyperthyroidism and around 17 progressor patients.

The starting material was peripheral blood mononuclear cells (PBMCs), obtained at new diagnosis, from a patient treated with antithyroid drugs. Recombination linked TRBV5-6 to TRBJ2-7; 8 bases in the middle match TRBD1. This TCR derives from a middle-aged woman with Graves disease. Donor details come from another sample of the same person, matched by shared clones. CDR3 sequence: CASSLGQGTLYEQYF. DNA sequence: TGTGCCAGCAGCCTCGGACAGGGCACACTCTACGAGCAGTACTTC.